This T cell receptor beta chain is from a study of cytomegalovirus exposure and HLA in healthy donors. Overall study findings and caveats: Certain sequence variants were highly shared and formed a cluster, and this cluster was likely a sequencing artifact. In a later analysis, CMV-associated beta chains were mostly HLA-associated, it appeared. The records held CMV serostatus as the only immune exposure information.

Primers for the PCR totalled 60 Vbeta and 13 Jbeta. The repertoire was sequenced with immunoSEQ multiplex PCR; TCRdb's copy has only in-frame clones and lacks some. The profile covers roughly 190,000 clones, with approximately 70% appearing a single time and approximately 2% taken by the ten largest. As to this clone: Its antigen is not known.

This CDR3 is 14 amino acids long. Trimming removed 4 bases at V and 5 bases at J, with 15 bases between. From germline, CDR1 is SNHLY and CDR2 FYNNEI. The source of this sequence is a woman between 25 and 40 years old in good health and CMV-seronegative. Sequenced sample: PBMCs. V gene TRBV2 combines with J gene TRBJ2-7; tentative D call: TRBD2 (7 bases). The CDR3 loop is CASSVKRDINEQYF. In DNA, the CDR3 is TGTGCCAGCAGTGTTAAGCGGGACATAAACGAGCAGTACTTC. Using reference TRBV2 and TRBJ2-7 for the parts outside the CDR3, the full variable domain is EPEVTQTPSHQVTQMGQEVILRCVPISNHLYFYWYRQILGQKVEFLVSFYNNEISEKSEIFDDQFSVERPDGSNFTLKIRSTKLEDSAMYFCASSVKRDINEQYFGPGTRLTVT.